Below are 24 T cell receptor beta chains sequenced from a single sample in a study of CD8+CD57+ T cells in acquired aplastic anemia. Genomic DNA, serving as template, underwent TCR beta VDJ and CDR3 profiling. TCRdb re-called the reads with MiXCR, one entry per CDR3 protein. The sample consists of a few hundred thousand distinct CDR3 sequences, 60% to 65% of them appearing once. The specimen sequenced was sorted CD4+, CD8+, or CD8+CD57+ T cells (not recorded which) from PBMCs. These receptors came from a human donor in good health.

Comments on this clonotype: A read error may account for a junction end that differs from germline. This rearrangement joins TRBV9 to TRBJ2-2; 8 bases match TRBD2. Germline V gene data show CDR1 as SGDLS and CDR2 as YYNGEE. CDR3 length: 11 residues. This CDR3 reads CASSASGGLFF. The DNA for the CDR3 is TGTGCCAGCAGCGCGAGCGGGGGGCTGTTTTTT.

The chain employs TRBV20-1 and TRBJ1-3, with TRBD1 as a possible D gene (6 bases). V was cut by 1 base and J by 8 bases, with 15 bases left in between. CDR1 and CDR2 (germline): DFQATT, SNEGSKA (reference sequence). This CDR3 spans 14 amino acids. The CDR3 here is CSARGGTQKYTIYF. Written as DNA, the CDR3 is TGCAGTGCTAGAGGGGGGACACAGAAATACACCATATATTTT.

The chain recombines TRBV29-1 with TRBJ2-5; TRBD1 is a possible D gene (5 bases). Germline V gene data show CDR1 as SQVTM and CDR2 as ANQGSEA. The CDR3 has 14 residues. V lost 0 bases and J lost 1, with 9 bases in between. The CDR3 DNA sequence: TGCAGCGTTGAAGAGACAGCACTCCAAGAGACCCAGTACTTC. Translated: CSVEETALQETQYF.

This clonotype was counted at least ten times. The chain's CDR3 is CASVDGDSYEQYF. CDR3 nucleotides: TGTGCCAGTGTGGACGGGGACTCCTACGAGCAGTACTTC. The chain links TRBV2 to TRBJ2-7, with D possibly being TRBD2 (5 bases). Trimming took 9 bases from V and 0 from J, leaving 12 bases between them. The CDR3 length is 13 residues. The germline CDR1 and CDR2 sequences are SNHLY and FYNNEI.

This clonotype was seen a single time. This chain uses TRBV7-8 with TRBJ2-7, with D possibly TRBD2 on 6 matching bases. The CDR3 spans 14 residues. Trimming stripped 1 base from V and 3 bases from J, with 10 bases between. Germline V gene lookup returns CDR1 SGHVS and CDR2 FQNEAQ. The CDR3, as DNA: TGTGCCAGCAGCTTAGGTACTAGCATCTACGAGCAGTACTTC. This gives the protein CASSLGTSIYEQYF.

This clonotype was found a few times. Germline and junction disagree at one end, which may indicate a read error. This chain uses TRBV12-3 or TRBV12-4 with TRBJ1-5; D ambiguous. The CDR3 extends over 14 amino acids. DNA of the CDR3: TGTGCCAGCAGTTTAGCGCTGAGCGTTCAGCCTCAGCATTTT. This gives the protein CASSLALSVQPQHF.

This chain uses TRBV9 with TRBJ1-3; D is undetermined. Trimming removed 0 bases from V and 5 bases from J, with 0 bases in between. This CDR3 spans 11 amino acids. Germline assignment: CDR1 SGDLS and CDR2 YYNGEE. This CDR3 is CASSVGNTIYF. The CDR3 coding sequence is TGTGCCAGCAGCGTAGGAAACACCATATATTTT.

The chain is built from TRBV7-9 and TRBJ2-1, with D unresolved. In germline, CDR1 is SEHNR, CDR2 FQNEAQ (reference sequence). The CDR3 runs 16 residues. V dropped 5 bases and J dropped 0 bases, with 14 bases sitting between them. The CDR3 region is CASSPDRFSSYNEQFF. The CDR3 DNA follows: TGTGCCAGCAGCCCAGACCGGTTCTCCTCCTACAATGAGCAGTTCTTC.

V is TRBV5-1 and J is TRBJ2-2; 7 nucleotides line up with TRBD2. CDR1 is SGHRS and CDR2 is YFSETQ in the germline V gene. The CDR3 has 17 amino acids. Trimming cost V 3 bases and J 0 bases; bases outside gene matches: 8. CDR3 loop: CASSSSPGTTNTGELFF. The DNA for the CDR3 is TGCGCCAGCAGCTCATCCCCCGGGACTACGAACACCGGGGAGCTGTTTTTT. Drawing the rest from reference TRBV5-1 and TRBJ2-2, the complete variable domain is KAGVTQTPRYLIKTRGQQVTLSCSPISGHRSVSWYQQTPGQGLQFLFEYFSETQRNKGNFPGRFSGRQFSNSRSEMNVSTLELGDSALYLCASSSSPGTTNTGELFFGEGSRLTVL.

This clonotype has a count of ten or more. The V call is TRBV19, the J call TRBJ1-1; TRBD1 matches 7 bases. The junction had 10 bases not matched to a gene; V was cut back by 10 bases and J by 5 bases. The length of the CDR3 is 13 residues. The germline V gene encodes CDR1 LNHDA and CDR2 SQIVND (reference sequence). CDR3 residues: CATKPGTATEAFF. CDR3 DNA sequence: TGTGCCACTAAACCAGGGACAGCTACTGAAGCTTTCTTT.

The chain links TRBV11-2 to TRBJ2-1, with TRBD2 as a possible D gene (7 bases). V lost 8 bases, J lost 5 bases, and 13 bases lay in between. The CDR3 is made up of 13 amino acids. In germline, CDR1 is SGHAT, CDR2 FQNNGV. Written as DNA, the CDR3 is TGTGCCAGCCTTCGAGGGGGGGACAATGAGCAGTTCTTC. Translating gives CASLRGGDNEQFF.

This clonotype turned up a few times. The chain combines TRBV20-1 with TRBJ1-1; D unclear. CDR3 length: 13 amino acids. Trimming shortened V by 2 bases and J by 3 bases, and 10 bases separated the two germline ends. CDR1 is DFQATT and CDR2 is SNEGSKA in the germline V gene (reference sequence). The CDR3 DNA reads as TGCAGTGCTAGACGAGGGTTGGACACTGAAGCTTTCTTT. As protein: CSARRGLDTEAFF.

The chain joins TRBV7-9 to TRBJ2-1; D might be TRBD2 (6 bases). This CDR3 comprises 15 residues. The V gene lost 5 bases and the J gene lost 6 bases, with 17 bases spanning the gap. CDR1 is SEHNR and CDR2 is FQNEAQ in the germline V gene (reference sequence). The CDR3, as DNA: TGTGCCAGCAGCCCCCCGGTGGTGACTAGCAATGAGCAGTTCTTC. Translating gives CASSPPVVTSNEQFF.

CDR3 DNA: TGCGCCAGCAGCTTACAGCAGGGGATGGGGACTGAAGCTTTCTTT. Its translation: CASSLQQGMGTEAFF. The chain carries TRBV5-1 and TRBJ1-1; the D gene is possibly TRBD1 (6 bases). Germline CDR1 reads SGHRS; CDR2 reads YFSETQ. Trimming pared 2 bases from V and 5 bases from J, leaving 16 bases between. The CDR3 runs 15 residues.

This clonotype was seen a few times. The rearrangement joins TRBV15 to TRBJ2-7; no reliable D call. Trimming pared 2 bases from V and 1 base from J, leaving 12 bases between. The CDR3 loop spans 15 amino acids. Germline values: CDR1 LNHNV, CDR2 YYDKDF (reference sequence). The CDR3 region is CATSRTGPESYEQYF. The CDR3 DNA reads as TGTGCCACCAGCAGAACCGGACCGGAATCCTACGAGCAGTACTTC. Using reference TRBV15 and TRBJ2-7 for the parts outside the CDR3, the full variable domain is DAMVIQNPRYQVTQFGKPVTLSCSQTLNHNVMYWYQQKSSQAPKLLFHYYDKDFNNEADTPDNFQSRRPNTSFCFLDIRSPGLGDTAMYLCATSRTGPESYEQYFGPGTRLTVT.

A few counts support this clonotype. The CDR3 bases are TGTGCCAGCAGCTTGGGGGAGGGAGGCTACACCTTC. It specifies CASSLGEGGYTF. The chain links TRBV5-6 to TRBJ1-2; D is ambiguous. Germline V gene data show CDR1 as SGHDT and CDR2 as YYEEEE. Trimming cost V 0 bases and J 8 bases, with 8 bases left between them. The CDR3 contains 12 residues.

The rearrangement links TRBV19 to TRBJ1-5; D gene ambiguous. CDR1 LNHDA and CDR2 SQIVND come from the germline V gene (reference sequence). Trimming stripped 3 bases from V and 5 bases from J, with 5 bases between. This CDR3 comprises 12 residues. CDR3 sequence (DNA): TGTGCCAGTAGTATGAGGGATCAGCCCCAGCATTTT. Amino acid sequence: CASSMRDQPQHF. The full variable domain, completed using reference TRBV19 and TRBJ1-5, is DGGITQSPKYLFRKEGQNVTLSCEQNLNHDAMYWYRQDPGQGLRLIYYSQIVNDFQKGDIAEGYSVSREKKESFPLTVTSAQKNPTAFYLCASSMRDQPQHFGDGTRLSIL.

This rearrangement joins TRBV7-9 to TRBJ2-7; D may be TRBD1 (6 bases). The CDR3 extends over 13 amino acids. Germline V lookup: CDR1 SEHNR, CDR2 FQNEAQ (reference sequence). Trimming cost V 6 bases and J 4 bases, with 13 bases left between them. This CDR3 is CASRSQGRYEQYF. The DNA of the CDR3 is TGTGCCAGCAGGTCACAGGGTAGGTACGAGCAGTACTTC.

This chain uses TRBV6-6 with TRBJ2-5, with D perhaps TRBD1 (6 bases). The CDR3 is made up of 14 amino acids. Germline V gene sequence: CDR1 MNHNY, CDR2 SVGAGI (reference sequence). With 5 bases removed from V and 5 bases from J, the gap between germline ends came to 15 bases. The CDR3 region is CASSRGYRSETQYF. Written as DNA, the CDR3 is TGTGCCAGCAGTAGGGGGTACAGATCGGAGACCCAGTACTTC.

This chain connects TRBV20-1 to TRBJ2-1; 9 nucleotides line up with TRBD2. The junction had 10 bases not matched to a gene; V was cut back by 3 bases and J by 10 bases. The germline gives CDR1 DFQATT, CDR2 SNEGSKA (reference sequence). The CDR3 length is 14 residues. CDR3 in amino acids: CSASRASGNREQFF. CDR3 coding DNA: TGCAGTGCTAGTAGGGCTAGCGGGAACCGGGAGCAGTTCTTC.

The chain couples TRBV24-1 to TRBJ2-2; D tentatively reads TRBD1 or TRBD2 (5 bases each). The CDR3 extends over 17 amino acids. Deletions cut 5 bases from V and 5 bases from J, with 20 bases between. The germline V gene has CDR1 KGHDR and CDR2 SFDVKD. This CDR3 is CATSGSTGQLGTGELFF. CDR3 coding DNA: TGTGCCACCAGTGGGAGTACGGGGCAGCTTGGGACCGGGGAGCTGTTTTTT.

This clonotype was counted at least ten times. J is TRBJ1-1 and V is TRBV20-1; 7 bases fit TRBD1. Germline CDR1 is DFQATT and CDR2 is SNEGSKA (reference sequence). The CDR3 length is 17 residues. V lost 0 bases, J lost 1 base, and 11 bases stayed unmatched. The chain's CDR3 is CSARDLWDSISNTEAFF. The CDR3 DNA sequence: TGCAGTGCTAGAGATTTGTGGGACAGCATATCGAACACTGAAGCTTTCTTT.

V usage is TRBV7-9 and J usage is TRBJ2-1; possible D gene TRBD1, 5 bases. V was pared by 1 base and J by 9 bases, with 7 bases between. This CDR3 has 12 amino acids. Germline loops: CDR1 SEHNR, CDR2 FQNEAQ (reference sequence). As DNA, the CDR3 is TGTGCCAGCAGCTTAGTAGGGGCTGAGCAGTTCTTC. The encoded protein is CASSLVGAEQFF.

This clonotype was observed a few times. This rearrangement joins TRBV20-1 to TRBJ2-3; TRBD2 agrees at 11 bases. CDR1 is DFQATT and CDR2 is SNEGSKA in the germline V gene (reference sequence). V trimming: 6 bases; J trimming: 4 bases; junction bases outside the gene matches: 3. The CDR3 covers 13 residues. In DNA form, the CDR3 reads TGCAGTGCCAGACTAGCGGGGCCAGATACGCAGTATTTT. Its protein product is CSARLAGPDTQYF.